The clone carrying this TCR beta chain was picked up many times. Antigen: not known. It was RNA transcripts that yielded the amplified TCR beta CDR3 regions. A first-round RT-PCR of the TCR CDR3 used the HTBI primer set. MiXCR, applied by TCRdb to the multiplex PCR reads, yields one record per CDR3 protein. The sample gives a few hundred thousand distinct CDR3 sequences, roughly 20% of which show up once; 50% to 75% is in the top ten. The data are from a study of T cells in Graves' hyperthyroidism and ophthalmopathy. Notes on the study in general: From stable hyperthyroidism, ophthalmopathy was separated by a 13 V-J model.

Losses at the gene ends were 4 bases for V and 1 base for J; bases not matched to a gene: 3. Germline CDR1 and CDR2: KGHSH and LQKENI. CDR3 length equals 14 residues. Sequenced material: blood. The receptor was isolated from a man aged 25 to 40 with Graves' ophthalmopathy. V gene TRBV18 combines with J gene TRBJ1-1; 7 bases are a match to TRBD1. The CDR3 DNA sequence: TGTGCCAGCTCACAGGGGGCTGGGAACACTGAAGCTTTCTTT. Its translation: CASSQGAGNTEAFF.